This record covers a single T cell receptor (beta chain). Its antigen remains unknown. TCRdb keeps only in-frame clones here, not all; method: immunoSEQ multiplex PCR. The data show about 710,000 clones, approximately 77% seen once. The data were taken from a study of shared clonotypes between healthy human individuals. Study in general: Each donor contributed plates that comprised three CD4 naive, three CD4 memory, two CD8 naive and one CD8 memory.

Germline loops: CDR1 SGHTA, CDR2 FQGTGA. The CDR3 is 12 residues long. The germline V and J ends were trimmed by 2 bases and 5 bases, with 4 bases remaining between them. Study observations and caveats: Blood was the sole source, and tissue repertoires probably differ. Naive subsets tended to show greater estimated richness than memory subsets. Several donors shared about 5% of their naive CD4 clonotypes.

The TCR sequence derives from a woman aged 25-40 years in good health. The specimen sequenced was memory CD4+ T cells sorted from blood. The subset denotes: CD45RA-negative fraction. The rearrangement links TRBV7-3 to TRBJ2-1; D ambiguous. The CDR3 nucleotides are TGTGCCAGCAGCTTAGGTGACAATGAGCAGTTCTTC. Encoded protein: CASSLGDNEQFF.